This section outlines one TCR beta chain sequence together with its context. This sample is drawn from a study of long-term antiretroviral therapy in people with HIV. In germline, CDR1 is MNHEY, CDR2 SMNVEV (reference sequence). The ends were cut back, 5 bases at V and 5 bases at J, with 19 bases in the middle. The CDR3 sequence is 16 residues long. Researchers ran immunoSEQ v3.0 at survey level. TCRdb's table, derived via immunoSEQ multiplex PCR, lists solely in-frame clones and lacks some. The sample has around 40,000 clones; around 88% are singletons. The sequence was collected from a young woman with HIV. The J gene is TRBJ2-1, the V gene TRBV27, with D possibly being TRBD2 (7 bases). Sequencing used unsorted PBMCs, obtained just before starting antiretroviral therapy. Here the CDR3 DNA reads TGTGCCAGCAGTCGTGGACGATCGCGGGGGCACAATGAGCAGTTCTTC. Protein sequence: CASSRGRSRGHNEQFF.